These 14 T cell receptor beta chains were sequenced from one sample in a study of regulatory T cells. These TCRs' antigens remain unknown. Amplification used 52 TRBV primers and 13 TRBJ primers. Sequencing was performed with immunoSEQ multiplex PCR; in TCRdb, only in-frame clones are kept and a portion is missing. The sample lists 20,000 to 25,000 clones, 70% to 90% occurring once. Study observations and caveats: In CD3G-deficient patients, conventional CD4+ T cells were enriched for hydrophobic CDR3 residues at positions 6 and 7.

Sequencing was performed on conventional CD4+ T cells sorted from blood. Every receptor here comes from a child aged 5 to 17 with CD3G deficiency.

The chain links TRBV10-2 to TRBJ2-7; 11 bases fit TRBD2. J was trimmed by 5 bases and V by 6 bases; bases with no gene match: 3. This CDR3 comprises 13 residues. Per germline, CDR1 WSHSY and CDR2 SAAADI. CDR3 sequence reads: CASRLAGGHEQYF. In nucleotides, the CDR3 is TGCGCCAGCAGATTAGCGGGAGGGCACGAGCAGTACTTC.

The V gene is TRBV21-1, the J gene TRBJ1-2; the table's D call, TRBD1, was not checked against the DNA. TRBV21-1 is listed as a pseudogene. This CDR3 is built from 17 residues. The CDR3 coding sequence is TGTGCCAGCAGAAATCGAACCTACAGGGGGCATAACTATGGCTACACCTTC. This sequence encodes CASRNRTYRGHNYGYTF.

This chain joins TRBV7-9 and TRBJ2-5, with D possibly being TRBD1 (5 bases). With 3 bases removed from V and 7 bases from J, the gap between germline ends came to 12 bases. CDR1 SEHNR and CDR2 FQNEAQ come from the germline V gene (reference sequence). The CDR3 loop spans 13 amino acids. CDR3 sequence: CASSFDSLATQYF. CDR3 nucleotide sequence: TGTGCCAGCAGCTTCGACAGCCTGGCGACCCAGTACTTC.

The J gene is TRBJ2-1, the V gene TRBV25-1; TRBD2 agrees at 14 bases. Losses at the gene ends were 4 bases for V and 8 bases for J; bases not matched to a gene: 7. The germline V gene has CDR1 MGHDK and CDR2 SYGVNS. The CDR3 spans 16 residues. The CDR3 protein is CASSAGLAGDKDEQFF. The CDR3 coding sequence is TGTGCCAGCAGTGCGGGACTAGCGGGAGATAAGGATGAGCAGTTCTTC.

The chain joins TRBV7-8 to TRBJ2-3; D is perhaps TRBD2 (6 bases). The germline CDR1 and CDR2 sequences are SGHVS and FQNEAQ. Trimming stripped 4 bases from V and 6 bases from J, with 11 bases between. CDR3 length equals 13 residues. The CDR3 protein is CASSWGREDTQYF. DNA for the CDR3: TGTGCCAGCAGCTGGGGACGGGAGGATACGCAGTATTTT.

The V gene is TRBV7-9, the J gene TRBJ2-5, with a tentative D call TRBD1 (7 bases). V lost 1 base, J lost 8 bases, and 14 bases lay in between. CDR1 and CDR2 (germline): SEHNR, FQNEAQ (reference sequence). The CDR3 runs 14 residues. The CDR3 DNA follows: TGTGCCAGCAGCTTAGGGTCGCAGGGGGGCACCCAGTACTTC. The encoded protein is CASSLGSQGGTQYF.

The V and J genes are TRBV10-3 and TRBJ2-4; D may match TRBD1 or TRBD2 (6 bases each). Germline V CDR1 and CDR2: ENHRY, SYGVKD. With 6 bases removed from V and 2 bases from J, the gap between germline ends came to 8 bases. This CDR3 contains 13 residues. The CDR3 region has the DNA TGTGCCATCAGCCGGGGGCCCAAAAACATTCAGTACTTC. This gives the protein CAISRGPKNIQYF.

The chain uses TRBV6-1 and TRBJ1-5; possible D gene TRBD1, 5 bases. Germline CDR1 MNHNS, CDR2 SASEGT. CDR3 length: 14 residues. The V end lost 2 bases, the J end lost 4 bases, and 9 bases lay between the germline ends. The CDR3 DNA sequence: TGTGCCAGCAGTGAATGGGGCCTTAATCAGCCCCAGCATTTT. Encoded protein: CASSEWGLNQPQHF.

The gene calls are TRBV11-2 and TRBJ2-1; TRBD2 matches 9 bases. V trimming: 6 bases; J trimming: 6 bases; junction bases outside the gene matches: 6. The CDR3 is 14 residues long. Germline values: CDR1 SGHAT, CDR2 FQNNGV. This CDR3 is CASRAGRGGNEQFF. The CDR3 bases are TGTGCCAGCAGAGCCGGGCGGGGGGGCAATGAGCAGTTCTTC. The whole variable domain, filled in from reference TRBV11-2 and TRBJ2-1, reads EAGVAQSPRYKIIEKRQSVAFWCNPISGHATLYWYQQILGQGPKLLIQFQNNGVVDDSQLPKDRFSAERLKGVDSTLKIQPAKLEDSAVYLCASRAGRGGNEQFFGPGTRLTVL.

This chain joins TRBV7-9 and TRBJ1-4; TRBD1 matches 9 bases. The germline CDR1 and CDR2 sequences are SEHNR and FQNEAQ (reference sequence). V gave up 5 bases and J gave up 5 bases; unmatched junction bases: 12. The CDR3 runs 17 residues. CDR3 protein: CASSLGDGTGLNEKLFF. CDR3 sequence (DNA): TGTGCCAGCAGCCTCGGCGATGGGACAGGGCTCAATGAAAAACTGTTTTTT.

This sequence joins TRBV18 and TRBJ2-7; D not certain. V was pared by 6 bases and J by 8 bases, with 14 bases between. CDR3 length equals 12 residues. In germline, CDR1 is KGHSH, CDR2 LQKENI. The CDR3, as DNA: TGTGCCAGCTCCTCTGGGAAGGGCCAGCAGTACTTC. Its translation: CASSSGKGQQYF. Variable domain in full (rest from reference TRBV18 and TRBJ2-7): NAGVMQNPRHLVRRRGQEARLRCSPMKGHSHVYWYRQLPEEGLKFMVYLQKENIIDESGMPKERFSAEFPKEGPSILRIQQVVRGDSAAYFCASSSGKGQQYFGPGTRLTVT.

This clone is a singleton in its sample. V and J are TRBV27 and TRBJ2-3, with 10 nucleotides matching TRBD2. CDR1 is MNHEY, CDR2 SMNVEV, per germline (reference sequence). Trimming cost V 4 bases and J 9 bases; bases outside gene matches: 4. The CDR3 is 13 amino acids. The CDR3 reads CASSSIAGGTQYF. The CDR3 bases are TGTGCCAGCAGTTCAATAGCGGGAGGAACGCAGTATTTT.

This sequence joins TRBV5-1 and TRBJ2-7; D perhaps matches TRBD1 (7 bases). The CDR3 consists of 15 residues. Germline lookup yields CDR1 SGHRS and CDR2 YFSETQ. The ends were cut back, 1 base at V and 3 bases at J, with 14 bases in the middle. In nucleotides, the CDR3 is TGCGCCAGCAGCTTGTTATCAGGGGGGAACTACGAGCAGTACTTC. This encodes CASSLLSGGNYEQYF.

The V and J genes are TRBV6-1 and TRBJ2-1; 16 nucleotides match TRBD2. V lost 7 bases to trimming and J lost 9 bases; unmatched junction nucleotides: 6. CDR1 is MNHNS and CDR2 is SASEGT in the germline V gene. The CDR3 has 15 residues. The CDR3 bases are TGTGCCAGCACTCTGGGACTAGCGGGAGGGGGTGAGCAGTTCTTC. Amino acid sequence: CASTLGLAGGGEQFF.